The TCR beta chain under discussion was sequenced for a study of T cells in localized non-small cell lung cancer. The study's findings and limits: The study found T cell clonality highest in uninvolved adjacent lung, above tumor.

CDR1 is MNHEY, CDR2 SVGAGI, per germline. J was trimmed by 2 bases and V by 6 bases; bases with no gene match: 6. The CDR3 covers 14 residues. Assay: immunoSEQ multiplex PCR; the TCRdb copy retains only in-frame clones and omits some. Of 35,000 to 50,000 clones listed, around 88% were seen once; the top ten hold approximately 6.4%. With respect to this clone: Its antigen remains unidentified.

The sample consisted of peripheral blood, taken before any cancer treatment. This chain links TRBV6-5 with TRBJ2-7; 8 bases are shared with TRBD2. This TCR was sampled from a man aged 35-75 years with stage I lung adenocarcinoma. The CDR3 bases are TGTGCCAGCAGCCACGGGACTAGTACCTACGAGCAGTACTTC. It codes for CASSHGTSTYEQYF.